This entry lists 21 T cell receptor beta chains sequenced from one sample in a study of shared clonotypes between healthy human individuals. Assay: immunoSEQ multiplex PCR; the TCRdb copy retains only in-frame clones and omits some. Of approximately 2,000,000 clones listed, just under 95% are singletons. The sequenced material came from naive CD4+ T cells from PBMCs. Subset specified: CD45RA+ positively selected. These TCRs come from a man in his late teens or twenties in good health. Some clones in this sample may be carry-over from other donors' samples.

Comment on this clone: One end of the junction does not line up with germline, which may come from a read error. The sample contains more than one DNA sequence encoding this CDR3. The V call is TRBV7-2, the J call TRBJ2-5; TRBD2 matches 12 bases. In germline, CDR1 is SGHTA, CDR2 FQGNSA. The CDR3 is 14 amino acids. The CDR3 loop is CASSLAGGEETQYF. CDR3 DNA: TGTGCCAGCAGCCTAGCGGGAGGGGAGGAGACCCAGTACTTC.

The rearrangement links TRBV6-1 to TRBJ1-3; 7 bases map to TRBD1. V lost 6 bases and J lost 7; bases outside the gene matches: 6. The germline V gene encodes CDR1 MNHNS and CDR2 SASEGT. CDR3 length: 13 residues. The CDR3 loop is CASRQGVVNTIYF. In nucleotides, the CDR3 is TGTGCCAGCAGGCAGGGGGTGGTTAACACCATATATTTT.

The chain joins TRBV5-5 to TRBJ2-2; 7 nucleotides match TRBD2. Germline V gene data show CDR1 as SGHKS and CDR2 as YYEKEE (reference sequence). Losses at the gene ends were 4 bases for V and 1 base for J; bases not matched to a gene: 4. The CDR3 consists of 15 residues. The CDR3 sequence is CASSAGLWNTGELFF. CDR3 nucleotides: TGTGCCAGCAGCGCGGGACTATGGAACACCGGGGAGCTGTTTTTT. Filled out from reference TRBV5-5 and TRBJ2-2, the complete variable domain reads DAGVTQSPTHLIKTRGQQVTLRCSPISGHKSVSWYQQVLGQGPQFIFQYYEKEERGRGNFPDRFSARQFPNYSSELNVNALLLGDSALYLCASSAGLWNTGELFFGEGSRLTVL.

The CDR3 reads CASSLDSTARYEQYF. CDR3 DNA sequence: TGTGCCAGCAGCTTAGATAGCACAGCGCGATACGAGCAGTACTTC. This rearrangement joins TRBV11-2 to TRBJ2-7; D not resolved. V shed 0 bases and J shed 4 bases, with 13 bases lying between them. Germline CDR1 SGHAT, CDR2 FQNNGV. The CDR3 runs to 15 residues.

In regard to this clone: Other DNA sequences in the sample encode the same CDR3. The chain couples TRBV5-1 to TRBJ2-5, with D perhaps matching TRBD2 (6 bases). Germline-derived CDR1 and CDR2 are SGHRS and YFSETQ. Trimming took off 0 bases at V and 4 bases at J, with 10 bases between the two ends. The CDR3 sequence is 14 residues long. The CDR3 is CASSLGGTLETQYF. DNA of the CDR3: TGCGCCAGCAGCTTGGGTGGGACTTTAGAGACCCAGTACTTC.

CDR3 DNA: TGTGCCATCAGGGAACTAGCGGACTCCTACGAGCAGTACTTC. This gives the protein CAIRELADSYEQYF. V gene TRBV10-3 combines with J gene TRBJ2-7; 8 nucleotides align to TRBD2. Germline loops: CDR1 ENHRY, CDR2 SYGVKD. CDR3 length equals 14 residues. J gave up 0 bases and V 6 bases, and 4 bases lay outside the gene matches.

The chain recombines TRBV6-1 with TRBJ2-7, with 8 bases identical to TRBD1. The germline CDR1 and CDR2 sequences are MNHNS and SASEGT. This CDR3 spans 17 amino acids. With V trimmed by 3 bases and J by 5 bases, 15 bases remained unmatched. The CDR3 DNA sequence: TGTGCCAGCAGTGATTTTTATGACAGGGGTTGGAGTAACGAGCAGTACTTC. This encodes CASSDFYDRGWSNEQYF.

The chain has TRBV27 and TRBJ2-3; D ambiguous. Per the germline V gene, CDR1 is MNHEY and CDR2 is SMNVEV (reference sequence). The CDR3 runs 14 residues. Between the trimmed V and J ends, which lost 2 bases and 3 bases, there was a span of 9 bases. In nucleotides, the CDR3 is TGTGCCAGCAGTTTAAAGTCAGTAACAGATACGCAGTATTTT. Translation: CASSLKSVTDTQYF.

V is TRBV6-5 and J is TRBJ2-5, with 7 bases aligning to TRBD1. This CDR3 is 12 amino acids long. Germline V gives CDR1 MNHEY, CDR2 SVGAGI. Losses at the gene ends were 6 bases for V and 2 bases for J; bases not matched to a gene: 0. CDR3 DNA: TGTGCCAGCAGGACAGGGCAAGAGACCCAGTACTTC. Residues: CASRTGQETQYF.

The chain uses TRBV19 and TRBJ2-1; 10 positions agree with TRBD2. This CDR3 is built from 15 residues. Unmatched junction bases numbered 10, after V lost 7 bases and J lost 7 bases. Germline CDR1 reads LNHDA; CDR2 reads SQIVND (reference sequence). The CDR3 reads CASNLAGVPSNEQFF. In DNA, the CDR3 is TGTGCCAGTAACCTAGCGGGAGTTCCTAGTAATGAGCAGTTCTTC.

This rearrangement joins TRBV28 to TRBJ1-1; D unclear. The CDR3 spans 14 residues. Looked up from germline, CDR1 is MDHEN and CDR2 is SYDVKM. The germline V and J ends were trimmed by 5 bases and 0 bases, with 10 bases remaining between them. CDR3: CASSLPRLNTEAFF. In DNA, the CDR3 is TGTGCCAGCAGTCTCCCAAGATTGAACACTGAAGCTTTCTTT.

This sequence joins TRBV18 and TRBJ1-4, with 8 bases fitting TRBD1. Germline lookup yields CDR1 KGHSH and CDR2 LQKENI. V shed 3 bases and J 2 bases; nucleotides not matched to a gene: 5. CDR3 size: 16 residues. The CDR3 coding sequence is TGTGCCAGCTCACCGGTATCAGGGGGCACTAATGAAAAACTGTTTTTT. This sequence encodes CASSPVSGGTNEKLFF.

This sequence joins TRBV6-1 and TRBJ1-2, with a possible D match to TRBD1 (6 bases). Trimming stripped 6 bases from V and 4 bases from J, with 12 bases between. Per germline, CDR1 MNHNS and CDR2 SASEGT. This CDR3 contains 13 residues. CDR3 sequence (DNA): TGTGCCAGCAGCGGAGGGACATTCTATGGCTACACCTTC. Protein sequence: CASSGGTFYGYTF.

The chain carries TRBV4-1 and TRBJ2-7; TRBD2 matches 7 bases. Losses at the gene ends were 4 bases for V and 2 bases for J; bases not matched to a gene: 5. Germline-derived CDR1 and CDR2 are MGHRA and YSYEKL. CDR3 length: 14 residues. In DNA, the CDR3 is TGCGCCAGCAGCCTCGGGGGAGGGGCCTACGAGCAGTACTTC. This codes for CASSLGGGAYEQYF.

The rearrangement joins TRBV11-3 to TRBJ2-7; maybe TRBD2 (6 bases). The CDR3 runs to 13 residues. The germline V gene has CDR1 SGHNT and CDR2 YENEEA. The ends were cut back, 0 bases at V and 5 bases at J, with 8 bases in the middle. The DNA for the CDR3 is TGTGCCAGCAGCTTAGATACGGGGGACGAGCAGTACTTC. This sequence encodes CASSLDTGDEQYF.

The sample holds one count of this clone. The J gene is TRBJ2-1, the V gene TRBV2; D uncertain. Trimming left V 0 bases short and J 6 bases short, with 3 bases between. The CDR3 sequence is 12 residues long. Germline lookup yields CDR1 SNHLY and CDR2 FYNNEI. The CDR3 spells CASSEARNEQFF. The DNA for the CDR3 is TGTGCCAGCAGTGAAGCGCGCAATGAGCAGTTCTTC.

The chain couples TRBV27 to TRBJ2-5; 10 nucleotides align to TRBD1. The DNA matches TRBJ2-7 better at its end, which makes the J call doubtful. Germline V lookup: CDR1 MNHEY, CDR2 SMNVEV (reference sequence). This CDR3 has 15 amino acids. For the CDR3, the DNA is TGTGCCAGCAGTTTACCGGGACAGGGGAGCCACGAGCAGTACTTC. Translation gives CASSLPGQGSHEQYF.

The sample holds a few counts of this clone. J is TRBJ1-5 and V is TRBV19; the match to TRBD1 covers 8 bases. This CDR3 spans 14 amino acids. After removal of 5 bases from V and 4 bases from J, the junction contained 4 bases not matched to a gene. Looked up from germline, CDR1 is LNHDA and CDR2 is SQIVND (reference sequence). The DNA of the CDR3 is TGTGCCAGTAGTCCCCGACAGGGGAATCAGCCCCAGCATTTT. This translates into CASSPRQGNQPQHF. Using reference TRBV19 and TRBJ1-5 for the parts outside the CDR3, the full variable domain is DGGITQSPKYLFRKEGQNVTLSCEQNLNHDAMYWYRQDPGQGLRLIYYSQIVNDFQKGDIAEGYSVSREKKESFPLTVTSAQKNPTAFYLCASSPRQGNQPQHFGDGTRLSIL.

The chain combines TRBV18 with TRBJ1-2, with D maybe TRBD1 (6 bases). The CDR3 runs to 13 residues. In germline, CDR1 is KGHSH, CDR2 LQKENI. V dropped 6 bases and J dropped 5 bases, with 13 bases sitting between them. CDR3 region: CASSQGQKYGYTF. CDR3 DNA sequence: TGTGCCAGCTCGCAAGGACAGAAGTATGGCTACACCTTC. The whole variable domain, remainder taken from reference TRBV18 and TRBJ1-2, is NAGVMQNPRHLVRRRGQEARLRCSPMKGHSHVYWYRQLPEEGLKFMVYLQKENIIDESGMPKERFSAEFPKEGPSILRIQQVVRGDSAAYFCASSQGQKYGYTFGSGTRLTVV.

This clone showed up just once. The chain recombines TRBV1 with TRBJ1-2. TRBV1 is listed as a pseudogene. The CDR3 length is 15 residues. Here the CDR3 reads CTSSHQLLPLYGYTF. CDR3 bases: TGCACCAGCAGCCATCAACTTCTACCCCTCTATGGCTACACCTTC.

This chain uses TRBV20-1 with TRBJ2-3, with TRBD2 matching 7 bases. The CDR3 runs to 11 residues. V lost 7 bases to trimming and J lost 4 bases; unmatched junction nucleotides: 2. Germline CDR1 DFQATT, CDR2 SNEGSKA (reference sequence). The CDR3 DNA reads TGCAGTGGACTAGCAGCAGATACGCAGTATTTT. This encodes CSGLAADTQYF.